Each of the 27 T cell receptor beta chains below was sequenced from the same sample in a study of blood T cell repertoires in COVID-19. This table comes from immunoSEQ multiplex PCR, and its TCRdb copy is limited to in-frame clones, with some not included. The table lists about 190,000 clones, 75% to 95% of them singletons, with nearly 0.55% in the top ten. The material sequenced was peripheral blood. The origin of the receptors is a man aged 45-65 years with acute or convalescent COVID-19.

The count of this clone is one. This chain links TRBV19 with TRBJ2-1, with 7 bases aligning to TRBD1. V lost 9 bases and J lost 7; bases outside the gene matches: 12. Germline CDR1 is LNHDA and CDR2 is SQIVND (reference sequence). The CDR3 loop spans 14 amino acids. This CDR3 reads CASNRGLSVNEQFF. CDR3 DNA: TGTGCCAGCAACAGGGGCCTTTCCGTGAATGAGCAGTTCTTC.

J is TRBJ2-5 and V is TRBV3-1 (or the pseudogene TRBV3-2); possible D gene TRBD2, 5 bases. Between the trimmed V and J ends, which lost 3 bases and 7 bases, there was a span of 12 bases. Germline V gene sequence: CDR1 LGHDT, CDR2 YNNKEL (reference sequence). The CDR3 loop spans 13 amino acids. Written as DNA, the CDR3 is TGTGCCAGCAGCCAGGAGGCCGTAGGGACCCAGTACTTC. This translates into CASSQEAVGTQYF.

The chain combines TRBV28 with TRBJ1-4; 7 nucleotides align to TRBD1. Germline CDR1 is MDHEN and CDR2 is SYDVKM. The V gene end was trimmed by 8 bases and the J gene end by 6 bases; junction bases not matched to a gene: 6. The CDR3 totals 13 residues. CDR3 in amino acids: CASGGGADEKLFF. The DNA of the CDR3 is TGTGCCAGCGGAGGGGGCGCGGATGAAAAACTGTTTTTT.

CDR3 region: CASSLRFMNTEAFF. DNA for the CDR3: TGCGCCAGCAGCTTACGGTTTATGAACACTGAAGCTTTCTTT. The chain has TRBV5-1 and TRBJ1-1; D not resolved. This CDR3 is built from 14 residues. Per germline, CDR1 SGHRS and CDR2 YFSETQ. The V and J ends lost 2 bases and 0 bases respectively, with 8 bases between them.

This clone was recorded once. The chain has TRBV7-2 and TRBJ1-1, with a tentative D call TRBD1 (6 bases). V was shortened by 6 bases and J by 5 bases, with 13 bases between the two germline ends. Germline V gene sequence: CDR1 SGHTA, CDR2 FQGNSA. CDR3 length equals 13 residues. The CDR3 loop reads CASSTERGTEAFF. The CDR3 nucleotides read TGTGCCAGCAGTACCGAGAGGGGGACTGAAGCTTTCTTT.

The V gene is TRBV9, the J gene TRBJ2-1, with TRBD2 matching 8 bases. The CDR3 consists of 14 residues. Germline assignment: CDR1 SGDLS and CDR2 YYNGEE. Trimming removed 4 bases from V and 11 bases from J; junction bases left unmatched: 11. CDR3 amino acids: CASSSAGGPAQQFF. In DNA form, the CDR3 reads TGTGCCAGCAGCTCCGCGGGGGGCCCCGCTCAGCAGTTCTTC. The whole variable domain, filled in from reference TRBV9 and TRBJ2-1, reads DSGVTQTPKHLITATGQRVTLRCSPRSGDLSVYWYQQSLDQGLQFLIQYYNGEERAKGNILERFSAQQFPDLHSELNLSSLELGDSALYFCASSSAGGPAQQFFGPGTRLTVL.

The chain joins TRBV28 to TRBJ1-1; D possibly corresponds to TRBD1 (5 bases). The CDR3 totals 13 residues. Trimming removed 11 bases from V and 0 bases from J, with 13 bases in between. From germline, CDR1 is MDHEN and CDR2 SYDVKM. The chain's CDR3 is CASKGLMNTEAFF. CDR3 nucleotides: TGTGCCTCAAAGGGGTTGATGAACACTGAAGCTTTCTTT.

This chain joins TRBV2 and TRBJ1-2; D remains unclear. The CDR3 loop spans 12 amino acids. The germline CDR1 and CDR2 sequences are SNHLY and FYNNEI. The V and J ends lost 9 bases and 4 bases respectively, with 12 bases between them. DNA of the CDR3: TGTGCCAGTCTACTCGGAGGCTATGGCTACACCTTC. This encodes CASLLGGYGYTF.

J is TRBJ1-1 and V is TRBV7-3; a weak D match, TRBD1 (5 bases). V was pared by 4 bases and J by 0 bases, with 15 bases between. CDR1 is SGHTA and CDR2 is FQGTGA in the germline V gene. This CDR3 has 16 residues. CDR3 DNA: TGTGCCAGCAGCTCAAGCGGGGGGGACCTGAACACTGAAGCTTTCTTT. Its protein is CASSSSGGDLNTEAFF.

The CDR3 region is CASSVLARYEQYF. The CDR3 DNA is TGTGCCAGCAGTGTACTAGCGCGCTACGAGCAGTACTTC. The chain couples TRBV2 to TRBJ2-7, with 7 bases that match TRBD2. The germline CDR1 and CDR2 sequences are SNHLY and FYNNEI. The length of the CDR3 is 13 residues. Losses at the gene ends were 4 bases for V and 3 bases for J; bases not matched to a gene: 3.

This sequence joins TRBV5-1 and TRBJ1-6, with TRBD1 identical over 8 bases. The length of the CDR3 is 17 residues. V lost 4 bases to trimming and J lost 0 bases; unmatched junction nucleotides: 6. Germline V gene sequence: CDR1 SGHRS, CDR2 YFSETQ. Here the CDR3 reads CASSAGQGSSYNSPLHF. The CDR3 DNA follows: TGCGCCAGCAGCGCAGGACAGGGAAGCTCCTATAATTCACCCCTCCACTTT.

V and J are TRBV19 and TRBJ2-3, with TRBD2 identical over 7 bases. Germline V gene sequence: CDR1 LNHDA, CDR2 SQIVND (reference sequence). J gave up 0 bases and V 3 bases, and 3 bases lay outside the gene matches. This CDR3 spans 15 amino acids. In DNA form, the CDR3 reads TGTGCCAGTAGTATTTGGGGGGGTAGCACAGATACGCAGTATTTT. Protein: CASSIWGGSTDTQYF.

Details on this clone: One end of the junction does not line up with germline, which may come from a read error. This chain links TRBV27 with TRBJ1-5; 7 nucleotides line up with TRBD1. The CDR3 runs to 15 residues. Germline loops: CDR1 MNHEY, CDR2 SMNVEV (reference sequence). CDR3 in amino acids: CASSQQGLANQPQHF. CDR3 DNA: TGTGCCAGCAGCCAACAGGGGCTAGCAAATCAACCCCAGCATTTT.

In this sample, this clone turned up once. The V call is TRBV7-2, the J call TRBJ2-1, with a weak D call TRBD1 (6 bases). This CDR3 comprises 17 residues. The ends were cut back, 0 bases at V and 3 bases at J, with 15 bases in the middle. Germline CDR1 is SGHTA and CDR2 is FQGNSA. CDR3 sequence (DNA): TGTGCCAGCAGCTTAGCCAGCAGGGGCGACGTCTACAATGAGCAGTTCTTC. This codes for CASSLASRGDVYNEQFF.

The chain carries TRBV5-1 and TRBJ2-5; tentative D call: TRBD1 (7 bases). The CDR3 length is 16 residues. Trimming shortened V by 0 bases and J by 4 bases, and 16 bases separated the two germline ends. The germline gives CDR1 SGHRS, CDR2 YFSETQ. In DNA, the CDR3 is TGCGCCAGCAGCTTGGGGACCTTGGAGGGGGCAGAGACCCAGTACTTC. This sequence encodes CASSLGTLEGAETQYF.

The gene calls are TRBV6-2 or TRBV6-3 and TRBJ2-1, with 10 bases identical to TRBD2. The CDR3 is made up of 18 amino acids. V shed 2 bases, J shed 0 bases, and the junction held 7 bases outside the gene matches. CDR1 is MNHEY and CDR2 is SVGEGT in the germline V gene. CDR3 sequence reads: CASSYKREGRSSYNEQFF. The CDR3 coding sequence is TGTGCCAGCAGTTACAAGCGGGAGGGCCGAAGCTCCTACAATGAGCAGTTCTTC.

Note on this clone: The sample has other DNA sequences that encode this CDR3 too. J is TRBJ2-1 and V is TRBV29-1; 10 bases are a match to TRBD2. The junction had 2 bases not matched to a gene; V was cut back by 6 bases and J by 6 bases. The CDR3 consists of 12 residues. Germline V gene sequence: CDR1 SQVTM, CDR2 ANQGSEA. DNA for the CDR3: TGCAGCGTGAGGACTAGCGGCAATGAGCAGTTCTTC. Translating it yields CSVRTSGNEQFF.

This chain links TRBV3-1 (or the pseudogene TRBV3-2) with TRBJ1-1, with 7 bases identical to TRBD1. In germline, CDR1 is LGHDT, CDR2 YNNKEL (reference sequence). The CDR3 runs to 15 residues. Trimming took 1 base from V and 1 from J; bases not matched to a gene: 3. CDR3 loop: CASSQGGTENTEAFF. The CDR3 DNA is TGTGCCAGCAGCCAAGGGGGGACAGAGAACACTGAAGCTTTCTTT.

The V and J genes are TRBV7-2 and TRBJ2-1, with no clear D. The CDR3 extends over 14 amino acids. V was trimmed by 2 bases and J by 2 bases, leaving 7 bases between them. Looked up from germline, CDR1 is SGHTA and CDR2 is FQGNSA. CDR3 region: CASSLYSTYNEQFF. DNA of the CDR3: TGTGCCAGCAGCTTATATTCTACCTACAATGAGCAGTTCTTC.

The chain employs TRBV9 and TRBJ2-3; no reliable D call. The CDR3 is 15 residues long. Trimming took 2 bases from V and 0 from J, leaving 10 bases between them. Per germline, CDR1 SGDLS and CDR2 YYNGEE. This CDR3 is CASSVGGFSTDTQYF. CDR3 DNA: TGTGCCAGCAGCGTTGGCGGATTTAGCACAGATACGCAGTATTTT.

CDR3 residues: CASGQGNQPQHF. CDR3 coding DNA: TGCGCCAGCGGACAGGGAAATCAGCCCCAGCATTTT. This chain connects TRBV10-1 to TRBJ1-5, with 8 nucleotides matching TRBD1. The germline V gene has CDR1 WNHNN and CDR2 SYGVQD (reference sequence). This CDR3 spans 12 amino acids. Trimming took 8 bases from V and 4 from J; bases not matched to a gene: 1.

This chain connects TRBV28 to TRBJ1-6; D unclear. There are 12 residues in the CDR3. V was shortened by 7 bases and J by 8 bases, with 9 bases between the two germline ends. Germline V lookup: CDR1 MDHEN, CDR2 SYDVKM. The CDR3 sequence: CASTDGDSPLHF. The CDR3 bases are TGTGCCAGCACCGACGGAGATTCACCCCTCCACTTT.

The chain has TRBV5-6 and TRBJ2-2; D unresolved. CDR1 is SGHDT and CDR2 is YYEEEE in the germline V gene. With 5 bases removed from V and 1 base from J, the gap between germline ends came to 6 bases. This CDR3 has 13 amino acids. For the CDR3, the DNA is TGTGCCAGCAGAATTCAGAACACCGGGGAGCTGTTTTTT. Its translation: CASRIQNTGELFF.

The genes are TRBV27 and TRBJ1-4; D might be TRBD1 (5 bases). V shed 5 bases and J shed 0 bases, with 10 bases lying between them. The CDR3 extends over 15 amino acids. Germline V gene lookup returns CDR1 MNHEY and CDR2 SMNVEV (reference sequence). The CDR3 nucleotides are TGTGCCAGCAGTCCGCCGGGGGCAACTAATGAAAAACTGTTTTTT. This translates into CASSPPGATNEKLFF.

The CDR3 region is CASSLTSSDTQYF. The CDR3, as DNA: TGTGCCAGCAGTTTGACTAGTTCAGATACGCAGTATTTT. This chain joins TRBV28 and TRBJ2-3, with a possible D match to TRBD2 (6 bases). This CDR3 is built from 13 residues. V lost 3 bases to trimming and J lost 4 bases, with 8 bases between them. The germline gives CDR1 MDHEN, CDR2 SYDVKM.

This chain connects TRBV27 to TRBJ2-2, with 7 bases aligning to TRBD2. Per the germline V gene, CDR1 is MNHEY and CDR2 is SMNVEV (reference sequence). The length of the CDR3 is 14 residues. The trim removed 4 bases at V and 8 bases at J, leaving 7 bases unmatched. CDR3 loop: CASSSLVGGGELFF. CDR3 in DNA: TGTGCCAGCAGTTCCCTTGTGGGAGGGGGGGAGCTGTTTTTT.

This chain joins TRBV11-2 and TRBJ2-2, with 10 bases identical to TRBD1. This CDR3 has 16 residues. The V segment lost 6 bases and the J segment 9 bases; nucleotides outside the gene matches: 13. The germline gives CDR1 SGHAT, CDR2 FQNNGV. CDR3 nucleotide sequence: TGTGCCAGCAGTCGAGGCTGGGGGACAGGGGACCGGGAGCTGTTTTTT. Its protein product is CASSRGWGTGDRELFF.